This TCR beta chain was observed in a study of TIL therapy for anti-PD-1-resistant metastatic lung cancer. Background on the study: Tumors had a median PD-L1 proportion score of approximately 6%. Most patients had lung adenocarcinoma. Study observations and caveats: The baseline peripheral repertoire was partially replaced by infused TIL clonotypes that later decayed.

In regard to this clone: The target antigen is unknown.

Germline loops: CDR1 SNHLY, CDR2 FYNNEI. The V end was cut by 8 bases, the J end by 5 bases, with 16 bases between. The CDR3 runs to 13 residues. The libraries were made with immunoSEQ v3. Assay: immunoSEQ multiplex PCR; the TCRdb copy retains only in-frame clones and omits some. The sample has about 21,000 clones; around 79% are singletons. As for time point: pre-treatment sample, taken before nivolumab and TIL therapy. This sequence joins TRBV2 and TRBJ2-7; maybe TRBD2 (6 bases). This TCR was sampled from a person between 25 and 80 years old with non-small cell lung cancer. The specimen was blood, collected at baseline. The CDR3 loop reads CASAANSGDEQYF. The CDR3 DNA reads TGTGCCAGCGCTGCCAATTCGGGGGACGAGCAGTACTTC.